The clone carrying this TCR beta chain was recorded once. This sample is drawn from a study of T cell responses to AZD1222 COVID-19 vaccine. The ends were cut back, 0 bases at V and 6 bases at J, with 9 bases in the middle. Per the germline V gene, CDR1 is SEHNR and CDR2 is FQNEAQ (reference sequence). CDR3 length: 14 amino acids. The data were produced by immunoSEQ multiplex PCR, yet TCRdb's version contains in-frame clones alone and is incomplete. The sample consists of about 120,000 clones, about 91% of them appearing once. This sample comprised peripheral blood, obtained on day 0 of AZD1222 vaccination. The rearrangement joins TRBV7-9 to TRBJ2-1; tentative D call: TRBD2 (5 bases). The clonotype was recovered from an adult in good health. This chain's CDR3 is CASSLAGESNEQFF. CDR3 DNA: TGTGCCAGCAGCTTAGCGGGAGAAAGCAATGAGCAGTTCTTC.